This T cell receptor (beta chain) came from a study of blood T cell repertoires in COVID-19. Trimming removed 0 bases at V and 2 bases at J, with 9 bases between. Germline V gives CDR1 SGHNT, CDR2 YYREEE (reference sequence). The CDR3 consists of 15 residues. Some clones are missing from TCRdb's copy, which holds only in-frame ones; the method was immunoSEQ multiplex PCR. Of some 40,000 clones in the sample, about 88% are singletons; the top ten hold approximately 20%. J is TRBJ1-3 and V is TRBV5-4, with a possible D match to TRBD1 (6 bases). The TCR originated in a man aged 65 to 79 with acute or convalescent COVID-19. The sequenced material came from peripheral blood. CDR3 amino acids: CASSLDRAAGNTIYF. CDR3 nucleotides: TGTGCCAGCAGCTTGGACAGGGCGGCTGGAAACACCATATATTTT.